The 4 T cell receptor beta chains presented below share a single source sample, sequenced in a study of beta chain features in type 1 diabetes. The study's findings and limits: Type 1 diabetes patients had moderately but significantly shorter TCRB CDR3s in all four CD4+ subsets.

Of the isolated RNA, all was reverse transcribed, and so the sequenced material was expressed TCRB transcripts. The protocol was immunoSEQ multiplex PCR, while the TCRdb copy is restricted to in-frame clones and leaves out a portion. The table lists just under 150,000 clones, approximately 13% of them singletons. No antigen is known for these receptors. What was sequenced was central memory CD4+ T cells from blood. These receptors were collected from a man in his late teens or twenties with type 1 diabetes.

By share, this clone counts as medium-sized. The same CDR3 arises from other DNA sequences in this sample as well. The chain links TRBV4-1 to TRBJ2-1, with a weak D call TRBD2 (5 bases). From germline, CDR1 is MGHRA and CDR2 YSYEKL. V lost 1 base and J lost 9, with 7 bases in between. The CDR3 length is 12 residues. In nucleotides, the CDR3 is TGCGCCAGCAGCCAAGGGGCGGGTGAGCAGTTCTTC. Translated: CASSQGAGEQFF.

The gene calls are TRBV2 and TRBJ2-1, with D tentatively TRBD2 (6 bases). The CDR3 extends over 13 amino acids. Trimming took 8 bases from V and 4 from J, leaving 12 bases between them. The germline V gene encodes CDR1 SNHLY and CDR2 FYNNEI. In nucleotides, the CDR3 is TGTGCCAGCGGGCGGGGAGAATACAATGAGCAGTTCTTC. Translating it yields CASGRGEYNEQFF. Filled out from reference TRBV2 and TRBJ2-1, the complete variable domain reads EPEVTQTPSHQVTQMGQEVILRCVPISNHLYFYWYRQILGQKVEFLVSFYNNEISEKSEIFDDQFSVERPDGSNFTLKIRSTKLEDSAMYFCASGRGEYNEQFFGPGTRLTVL.

The CDR3 bases are TGCGCCAGCAGTCCGGTAAACCAGCCCCAGCATTTT. It is translated as CASSPVNQPQHF. The rearrangement links TRBV23-1 to TRBJ1-5; D unresolved. TRBV23-1 carries the ORF label, with uncertain function. V was shortened by 4 bases and J by 7 bases, with 8 bases between the two germline ends. This CDR3 contains 12 residues.

This chain joins TRBV7-2 and TRBJ2-4; maybe TRBD2 (5 bases). Trimming stripped 1 base from V and 0 bases from J, with 19 bases between. The CDR3 contains 19 residues. CDR1 SGHTA and CDR2 FQGNSA come from the germline V gene. This CDR3 reads CASSLDRAGRGLAKNIQYF. Here the CDR3 DNA reads TGTGCCAGCAGCTTAGATCGGGCAGGCCGGGGTCTAGCCAAAAACATTCAGTACTTC. Complete variable domain (other parts from reference TRBV7-2 and TRBJ2-4): GAGVSQSPSNKVTEKGKDVELRCDPISGHTALYWYRQSLGQGLEFLIYFQGNSAPDKSGLPSDRFSAERTGGSVSTLTIQRTQQEDSAVYLCASSLDRAGRGLAKNIQYFGAGTRLSVL.